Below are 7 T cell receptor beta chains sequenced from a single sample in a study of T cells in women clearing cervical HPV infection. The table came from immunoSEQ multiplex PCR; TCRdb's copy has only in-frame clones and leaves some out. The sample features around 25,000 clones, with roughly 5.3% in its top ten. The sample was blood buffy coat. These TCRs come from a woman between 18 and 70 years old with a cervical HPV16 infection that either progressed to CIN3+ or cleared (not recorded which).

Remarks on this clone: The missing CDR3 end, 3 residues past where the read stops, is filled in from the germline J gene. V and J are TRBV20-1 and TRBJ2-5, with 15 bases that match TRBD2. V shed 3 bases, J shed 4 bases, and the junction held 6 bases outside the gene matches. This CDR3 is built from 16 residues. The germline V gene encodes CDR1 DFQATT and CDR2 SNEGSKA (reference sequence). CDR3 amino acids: CSASQGLAGGLETQYF. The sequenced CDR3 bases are TGCAGTGCTAGCCAGGGACTAGCGGGAGGACTAGAGACC.

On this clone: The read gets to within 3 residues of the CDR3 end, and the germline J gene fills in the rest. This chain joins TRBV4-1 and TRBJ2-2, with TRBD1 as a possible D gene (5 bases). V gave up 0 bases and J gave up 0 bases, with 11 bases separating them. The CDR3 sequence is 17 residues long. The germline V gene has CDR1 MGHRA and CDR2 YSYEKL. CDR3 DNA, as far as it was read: TGCGCCAGCAGCCAAGAAAGGCAGGGTTCGAACACCGGGGAG. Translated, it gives CASSQERQGSNTGE. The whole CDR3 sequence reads CASSQERQGSNTGELFF.

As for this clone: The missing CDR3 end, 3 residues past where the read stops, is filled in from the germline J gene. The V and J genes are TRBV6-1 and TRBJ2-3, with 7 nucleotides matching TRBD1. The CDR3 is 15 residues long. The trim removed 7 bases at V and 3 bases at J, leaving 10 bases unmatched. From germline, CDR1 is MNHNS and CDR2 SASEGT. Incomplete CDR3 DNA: TGTGCCAGCATTGAGGACAGGCGCCTGACAGATACG. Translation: CASIEDRRLTDT. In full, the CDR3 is CASIEDRRLTDTQYF.

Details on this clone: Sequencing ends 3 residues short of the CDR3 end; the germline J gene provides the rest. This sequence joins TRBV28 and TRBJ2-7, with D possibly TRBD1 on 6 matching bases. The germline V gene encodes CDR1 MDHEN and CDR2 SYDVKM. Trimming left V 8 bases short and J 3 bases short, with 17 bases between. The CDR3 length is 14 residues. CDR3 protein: CASSRRDTYYEQYF. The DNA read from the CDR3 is TGTGCCAGCTCCCGTAGGGACACTTACTACGAG.

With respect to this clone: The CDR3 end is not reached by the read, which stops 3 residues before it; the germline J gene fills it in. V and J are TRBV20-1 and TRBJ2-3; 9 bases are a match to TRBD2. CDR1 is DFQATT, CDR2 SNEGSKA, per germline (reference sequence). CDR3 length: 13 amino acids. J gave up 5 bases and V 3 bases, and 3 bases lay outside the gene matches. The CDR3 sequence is CSARPSGEDTQYF. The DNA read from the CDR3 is TGCAGTGCTAGGCCTAGCGGGGAAGATACG.

Partial CDR3 DNA: TGCGCCAGCAGCGTGGACAGGGCGGGAGAAAAA. Translating gives CASSVDRAGEK. The complete CDR3 protein is CASSVDRAGEKLFF. The V gene is TRBV5-1, the J gene TRBJ1-4, with 8 nucleotides matching TRBD1. The CDR3 end lies 3 residues beyond the end of the read and is filled in from the germline J gene. The CDR3 loop spans 14 amino acids. The germline V gene encodes CDR1 SGHRS and CDR2 YFSETQ. V lost 4 bases, J lost 8 bases, and 7 bases stayed unmatched. Filled out from reference TRBV5-1 and TRBJ1-4, the complete variable domain reads KAGVTQTPRYLIKTRGQQVTLSCSPISGHRSVSWYQQTPGQGLQFLFEYFSETQRNKGNFPGRFSGRQFSNSRSEMNVSTLELGDSALYLCASSVDRAGEKLFFGSGTQLSVL.

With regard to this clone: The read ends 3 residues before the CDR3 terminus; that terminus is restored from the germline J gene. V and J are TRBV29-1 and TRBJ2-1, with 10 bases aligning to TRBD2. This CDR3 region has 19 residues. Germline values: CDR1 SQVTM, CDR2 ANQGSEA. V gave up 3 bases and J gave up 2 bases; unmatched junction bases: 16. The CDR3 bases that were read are TGCAGCGTTGAGCCCGGACTAGCGGAGGTAGTGGAGGCCTACAATGAG. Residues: CSVEPGLAEVVEAYNE. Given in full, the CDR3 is CSVEPGLAEVVEAYNEQFF.